Listed here is a single T cell receptor (beta chain). These data belong to a study of shared clonotypes between healthy human individuals. Study at large: Samples came from a couple of female and a few male donors aged 18 to 49.

Deep-level assay runs were performed. Sequencing was performed with immunoSEQ multiplex PCR; in TCRdb, only in-frame clones are kept and a portion is missing. The sample consists of about 1.1 million clones, around three quarters of them appearing once. Trimming removed 4 bases from V and 0 bases from J, with 12 bases in between. This CDR3 spans 16 amino acids. The germline CDR1 and CDR2 sequences are SNHLY and FYNNEI. A CD45RA+ naive subset and a CD45RA-negative memory subset were split from CD4+ cells. The material sequenced was memory CD4+ T cells from PBMCs. Subset reported: CD45RA-negative fraction. The receptor comes from a man in his late teens or twenties in good health. Some clones in this sample may be carry-over from other donors' samples. V usage is TRBV2 and J usage is TRBJ2-2; tentative D call: TRBD1 (6 bases). For the CDR3, the DNA is TGTGCCAGCAGTGTCCGACAGGTCTCGAACACCGGGGAGCTGTTTTTT. It codes for CASSVRQVSNTGELFF. The complete variable domain, with remaining parts taken from reference TRBV2 and TRBJ2-2, reads EPEVTQTPSHQVTQMGQEVILRCVPISNHLYFYWYRQILGQKVEFLVSFYNNEISEKSEIFDDQFSVERPDGSNFTLKIRSTKLEDSAMYFCASSVRQVSNTGELFFGEGSRLTVL.